This record looks at one T cell receptor beta chain sequence and its context. Its antigen is currently unknown. The identical CDR3 is also encoded by other nucleotide sequences in the sample. For every subset, genomic DNA was evenly distributed across several immunoSEQ plates. Input per replicate PCR of unsorted PBMC was roughly 290 ng DNA, corresponding to 33,000 or so T cell genomes. TCRdb keeps only in-frame clones here, not all; method: immunoSEQ multiplex PCR. The top ten clones hold about an eighth of a sample with under 600,000 clones, about 80% of them seen once. This specimen comes from a study of shared clonotypes between healthy human individuals. This CDR3 has 11 residues. From germline, CDR1 is SGHKS and CDR2 YYEKEE (reference sequence). The V gene lost 0 bases and the J gene lost 6 bases, with 4 bases spanning the gap. Study outcomes and limitations: It was only blood that was sampled, and tissue repertoires likely differ.

This TCR derives from a woman in her forties in good health. Some clones in this sample may be carry-over from other donors' samples. V gene TRBV5-5 combines with J gene TRBJ2-7; the D is unclear. Sequenced input: PBMCs. This CDR3 is CASSLGPEQYF. The CDR3, as DNA: TGTGCCAGCAGCTTGGGTCCCGAGCAGTACTTC.